Below are 16 T cell receptor beta chains sequenced from a single sample in a study of Ad26.COV2.S vaccination and SARS-CoV-2 variants. Repertoires were generated with immunoSEQ multiplex PCR, while TCRdb's copy carries only in-frame clones and drops some. This table has under 150,000 clones, approximately 90% appearing once. Sample: peripheral blood, taken after recovery from COVID-19. The receptors were sampled from a human donor who had recovered from COVID-19.

CDR3 residues: CASKDRGEGSNTEAFF. The CDR3 bases are TGTGCCAGCAAAGACAGGGGGGAAGGCTCGAACACTGAAGCTTTCTTT. This sequence joins TRBV6-4 and TRBJ1-1, with TRBD1 identical over 9 bases. J lost 1 base, V lost 7 bases, and 10 bases had no gene match. This CDR3 contains 16 residues. Looked up from germline, CDR1 is MRHNA and CDR2 is SNTAGT.

The V gene is TRBV2, the J gene TRBJ1-5, with D uncertain. This CDR3 has 15 amino acids. Germline V gene sequence: CDR1 SNHLY, CDR2 FYNNEI. V was clipped by 6 bases and J by 0 bases, with 12 bases between them. The DNA for the CDR3 is TGTGCCAGCAGCCTCACTACAGCTAGCAATCAGCCCCAGCATTTT. It specifies CASSLTTASNQPQHF.

The rearrangement joins TRBV28 to TRBJ2-3, with a tentative D call TRBD1 (6 bases). Looked up from germline, CDR1 is MDHEN and CDR2 is SYDVKM. V was trimmed by 6 bases and J by 5 bases, leaving 15 bases between them. The CDR3 covers 14 residues. The CDR3 is CASSLDRIRDTQYF. The CDR3, as DNA: TGTGCCAGCAGCTTGGACAGAATCAGAGATACGCAGTATTTT.

The V call is TRBV4-3, the J call TRBJ2-7; TRBD1 agrees at 12 bases. With 1 base clipped from V and 7 bases from J, the junction kept 11 bases outside the gene matches. Germline CDR1 reads LGHNA; CDR2 reads YSLEER. CDR3 length: 17 residues. This CDR3 is CASSQASFGTGGNEQYF. The CDR3 DNA follows: TGCGCCAGCAGCCAAGCTTCCTTCGGGACAGGGGGCAATGAGCAGTACTTC.

The chain combines TRBV25-1 with TRBJ2-5; 8 bases map to TRBD1. The CDR3 contains 13 residues. J lost 5 bases, V lost 6 bases, and 5 bases had no gene match. Germline CDR1 is MGHDK and CDR2 is SYGVNS. The CDR3 here is CASSTGGLETQYF. CDR3 DNA sequence: TGTGCCAGCAGCACAGGGGGGCTGGAGACCCAGTACTTC.

This chain uses TRBV7-2 with TRBJ2-7; no definite D call. CDR3 length: 15 amino acids. V shed 2 bases and J shed 4 bases, with 15 bases lying between them. Germline CDR1 and CDR2: SGHTA and FQGNSA. The CDR3 here is CASSLNGLVGYEQYF. Here the CDR3 DNA reads TGTGCCAGCAGCTTAAACGGTCTAGTGGGGTACGAGCAGTACTTC.

The genes are TRBV4-1 and TRBJ1-1; D is unclear. The CDR3 extends over 14 amino acids. Trimming took 1 base from V and 4 from J, leaving 10 bases between them. Per the germline V gene, CDR1 is MGHRA and CDR2 is YSYEKL. The CDR3 DNA reads TGCGCCAGCAGCCAAGTCTTTTCCCCCACTGAAGCTTTCTTT. Translating gives CASSQVFSPTEAFF.

The chain uses TRBV27 and TRBJ2-1, with 11 bases identical to TRBD2. Trimming at V came to 4 bases and at J to 2 bases, leaving 4 bases not matched to a gene. Germline V gene sequence: CDR1 MNHEY, CDR2 SMNVEV (reference sequence). The CDR3 loop spans 16 amino acids. Here the CDR3 reads CASSYSGGVTYNEQFF. The CDR3 region has the DNA TGTGCCAGCAGTTATAGCGGGGGGGTCACCTACAATGAGCAGTTCTTC.

The CDR3 DNA reads TGTGCCAGCAGCCAGGGCAATCAGCCCCAGCATTTT. Its translation is CASSQGNQPQHF. This rearrangement joins TRBV3-1 (or the pseudogene TRBV3-2) to TRBJ1-5; D remains unclear. Germline-derived CDR1 and CDR2 are LGHDT and YNNKEL (reference sequence). The CDR3 runs 12 residues. Trimming took 3 bases from V and 2 from J, leaving 2 bases between them.

CDR3 loop: CASSRDSGYGYTF. DNA for the CDR3: TGTGCCAGCTCACGAGACAGTGGCTATGGCTACACCTTC. The V call is TRBV18, the J call TRBJ1-2, with D possibly matching TRBD1 (5 bases). CDR3 length: 13 residues. Between the trimmed V and J ends, which lost 4 bases and 4 bases, there was a span of 10 bases. Germline values: CDR1 KGHSH, CDR2 LQKENI.

The rearrangement joins TRBV11-2 to TRBJ1-1, with 10 bases identical to TRBD1. With 5 bases clipped from V and 2 bases from J, the junction kept 8 bases outside the gene matches. Germline loops: CDR1 SGHAT, CDR2 FQNNGV. The CDR3 covers 16 residues. The CDR3 region is CASSPGQGPFNTEAFF. DNA for the CDR3: TGTGCCAGCAGCCCGGGACAGGGGCCGTTTAACACTGAAGCTTTCTTT.

The chain uses TRBV14 and TRBJ1-1; no clear D gene. Germline lookup yields CDR1 SGHDN and CDR2 FVKESK. V lost 4 bases to trimming and J lost 1 base, with 13 bases between them. The CDR3 loop spans 15 amino acids. The CDR3 spells CASSPLAGTNTEAFF. The CDR3, as DNA: TGTGCCAGCAGCCCACTAGCAGGCACGAACACTGAAGCTTTCTTT.

This clone was counted a few times. The rearrangement uses TRBV7-8 and TRBJ2-1; possible D gene TRBD1, 5 bases. The V gene's germline CDR1 is SGHVS and CDR2 FQNEAQ. The CDR3 covers 17 residues. The V and J ends lost 6 bases and 0 bases respectively, with 18 bases between them. The CDR3 loop is CASRESGLQGSYNEQFF. CDR3 coding DNA: TGTGCCAGCAGAGAATCAGGTCTCCAGGGCTCCTACAATGAGCAGTTCTTC.

The chain couples TRBV30 to TRBJ2-7, with 9 positions matching TRBD1. Germline V gene sequence: CDR1 GTSNPN, CDR2 SVGIG (reference sequence). V was clipped by 4 bases and J by 7 bases; unmatched bases: 11. CDR3 length equals 14 residues. The CDR3 nucleotides are TGTGCCTGGACCCGACAGGGGGTGCCAGGGGAGCAGTACTTC. Its translation: CAWTRQGVPGEQYF.

The rearrangement joins TRBV27 to TRBJ2-5; 7 positions match TRBD2. V lost 5 bases and J lost 4; bases outside the gene matches: 7. Germline V gives CDR1 MNHEY, CDR2 SMNVEV (reference sequence). This CDR3 is built from 14 residues. CDR3 nucleotide sequence: TGTGCCAGCAGTCCAGCCTCGGGAGGAGAGACCCAGTACTTC. It codes for CASSPASGGETQYF.

The chain uses TRBV7-2 and TRBJ2-3, with a tentative D call TRBD1 (5 bases). Germline V lookup: CDR1 SGHTA, CDR2 FQGNSA. CDR3 length: 15 amino acids. V shed 7 bases and J shed 5 bases, with 19 bases lying between them. CDR3 protein: CASTPGGAQKDTQYF. In DNA, the CDR3 is TGTGCCAGCACCCCGGGTGGGGCCCAGAAAGATACGCAGTATTTT.